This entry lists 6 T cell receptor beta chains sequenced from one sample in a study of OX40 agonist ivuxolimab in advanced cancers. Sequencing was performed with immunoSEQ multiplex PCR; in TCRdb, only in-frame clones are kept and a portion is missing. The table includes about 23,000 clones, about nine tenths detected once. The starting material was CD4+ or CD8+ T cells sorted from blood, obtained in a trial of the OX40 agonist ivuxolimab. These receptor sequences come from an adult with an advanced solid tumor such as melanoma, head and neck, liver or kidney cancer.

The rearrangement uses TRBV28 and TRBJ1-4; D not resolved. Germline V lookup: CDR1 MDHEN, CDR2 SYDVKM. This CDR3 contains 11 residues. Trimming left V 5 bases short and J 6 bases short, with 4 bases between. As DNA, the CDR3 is TGTGCCAGCAGTCTACATGAAAAACTGTTTTTT. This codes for CASSLHEKLFF.

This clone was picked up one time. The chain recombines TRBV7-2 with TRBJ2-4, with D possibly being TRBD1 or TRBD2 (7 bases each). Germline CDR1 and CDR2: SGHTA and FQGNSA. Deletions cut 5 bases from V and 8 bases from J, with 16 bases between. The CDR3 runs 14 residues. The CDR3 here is CASSPGGGGHIQYF. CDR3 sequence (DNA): TGTGCCAGCAGCCCAGGGGGAGGGGGACACATTCAGTACTTC.

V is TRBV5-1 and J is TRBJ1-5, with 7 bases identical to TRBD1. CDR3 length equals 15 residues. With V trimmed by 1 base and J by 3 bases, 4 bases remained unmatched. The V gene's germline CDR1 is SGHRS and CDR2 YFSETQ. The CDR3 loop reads CASSLSGGTNQPQHF. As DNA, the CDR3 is TGCGCCAGCAGCTTGTCAGGGGGGACCAATCAGCCCCAGCATTTT.

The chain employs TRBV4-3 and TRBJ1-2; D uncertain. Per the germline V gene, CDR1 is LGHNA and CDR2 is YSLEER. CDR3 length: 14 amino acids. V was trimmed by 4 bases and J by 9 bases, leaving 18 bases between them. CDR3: CASSPSGGDKRYTF. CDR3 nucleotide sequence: TGCGCCAGCAGCCCCTCGGGTGGAGATAAGCGCTACACCTTC.

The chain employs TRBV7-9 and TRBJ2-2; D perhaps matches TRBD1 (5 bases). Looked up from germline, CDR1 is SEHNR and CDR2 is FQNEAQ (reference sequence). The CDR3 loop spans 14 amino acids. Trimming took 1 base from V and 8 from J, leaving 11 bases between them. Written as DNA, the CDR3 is TGTGCCAGCAGCTTAGAGGGGAATGGAGGGGAGCTGTTTTTT. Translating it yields CASSLEGNGGELFF. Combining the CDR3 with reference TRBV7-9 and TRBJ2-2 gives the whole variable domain DTGVSQNPRHKITKRGQNVTFRCDPISEHNRLYWYRQTLGQGPEFLTYFQNEAQLEKSRLLSDRFSAERPKGSFSTLEIQRTEQGDSAMYLCASSLEGNGGELFFGEGSRLTVL.

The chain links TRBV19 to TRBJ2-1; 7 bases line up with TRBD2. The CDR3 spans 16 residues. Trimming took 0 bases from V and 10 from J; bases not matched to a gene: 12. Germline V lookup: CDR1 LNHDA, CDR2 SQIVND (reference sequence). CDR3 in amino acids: CASSIDSGPGGREQFF. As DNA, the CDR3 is TGTGCCAGTAGTATAGATAGCGGGCCGGGAGGTCGCGAGCAGTTCTTC.